This section outlines one TCR beta chain sequence together with its context. This entry is derived from a study of molecular identifiers for immune sequencing clone quantification. TCRdb processed the PCR reads anew with MiXCR; each CDR3 protein has one entry. Counted here are more than 250,000 distinct CDR3 sequences, around 21% occurring once; the ten biggest clones make up 0.81%. V gave up 5 bases and J gave up 6 bases, with 12 bases separating them. Germline CDR1 and CDR2: LGHDT and YNNKEL (reference sequence). This CDR3 has 13 amino acids. The sequence came from a human donor in good health. Some libraries in this study had Jurkat cell RNA spiked in. The sequenced sample was naive CD8+ T cells from blood, with Jurkat cell RNA spiked in. Indicated subset: FACS-sorted CD8+CD4-CCR7+CD45RA+ naive T cells. V gene TRBV3-1 combines with J gene TRBJ2-3, with D uncertain. CDR3 in DNA: TGTGCCAGCAGCTCACGTCCGTCGGATACGCAGTATTTT. Its protein is CASSSRPSDTQYF.